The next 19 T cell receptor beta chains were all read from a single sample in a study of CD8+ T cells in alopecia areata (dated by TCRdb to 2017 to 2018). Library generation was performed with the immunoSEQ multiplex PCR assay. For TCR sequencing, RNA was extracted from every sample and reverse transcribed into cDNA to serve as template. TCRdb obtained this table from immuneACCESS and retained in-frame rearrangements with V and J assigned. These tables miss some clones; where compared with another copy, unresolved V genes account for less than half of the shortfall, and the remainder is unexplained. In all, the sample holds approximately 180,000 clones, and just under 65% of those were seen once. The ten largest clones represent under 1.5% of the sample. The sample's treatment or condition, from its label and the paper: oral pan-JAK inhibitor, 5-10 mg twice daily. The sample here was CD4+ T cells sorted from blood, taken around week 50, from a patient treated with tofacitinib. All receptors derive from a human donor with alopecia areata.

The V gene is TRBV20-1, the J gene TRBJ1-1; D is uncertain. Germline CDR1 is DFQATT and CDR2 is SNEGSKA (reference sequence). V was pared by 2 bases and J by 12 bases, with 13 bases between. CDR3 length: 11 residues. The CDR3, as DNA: TGCAGTGCTAGACTGACTGTGGAGACTTTCTTT. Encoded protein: CSARLTVETFF.

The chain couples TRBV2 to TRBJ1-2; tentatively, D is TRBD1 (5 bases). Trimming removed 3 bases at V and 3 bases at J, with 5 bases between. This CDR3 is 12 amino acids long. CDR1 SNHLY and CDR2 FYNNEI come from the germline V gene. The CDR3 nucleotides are TGTGCCAGCAGTGAGGGGGACTATGGCTACACCTTC. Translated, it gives CASSEGDYGYTF.

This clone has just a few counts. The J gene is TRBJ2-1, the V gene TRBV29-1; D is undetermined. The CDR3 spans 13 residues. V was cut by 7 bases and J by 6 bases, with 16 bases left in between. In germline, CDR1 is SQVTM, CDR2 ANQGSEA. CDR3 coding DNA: TGCAGCGCTTGTGGGTCCCACCTCAATGAGCAGTTCTTC. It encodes CSACGSHLNEQFF.

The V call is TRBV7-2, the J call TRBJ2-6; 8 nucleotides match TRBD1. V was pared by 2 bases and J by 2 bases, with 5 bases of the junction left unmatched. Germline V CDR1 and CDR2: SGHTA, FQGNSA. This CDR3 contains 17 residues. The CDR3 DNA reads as TGTGCCAGCAGCTTATGGACAGGGCTTACTGGGGCCAACGTCCTGACTTTC. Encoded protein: CASSLWTGLTGANVLTF.

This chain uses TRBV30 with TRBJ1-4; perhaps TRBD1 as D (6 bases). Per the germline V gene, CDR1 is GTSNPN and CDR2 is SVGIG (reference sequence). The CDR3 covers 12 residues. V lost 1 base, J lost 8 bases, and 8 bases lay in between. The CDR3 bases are TGTGCCTGGAGTGGAGGGGGAGAAAAACTGTTTTTT. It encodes CAWSGGGEKLFF.

The CDR3 region is CAWSEKSLGYTF. CDR3 in DNA: TGTGCCTGGAGTGAGAAGTCGTTGGGCTACACCTTC. The gene calls are TRBV30 and TRBJ1-2; no clear D. The CDR3 has 12 amino acids. Germline loops: CDR1 GTSNPN, CDR2 SVGIG (reference sequence). The V and J ends lost 1 base and 8 bases respectively, with 11 bases between them.

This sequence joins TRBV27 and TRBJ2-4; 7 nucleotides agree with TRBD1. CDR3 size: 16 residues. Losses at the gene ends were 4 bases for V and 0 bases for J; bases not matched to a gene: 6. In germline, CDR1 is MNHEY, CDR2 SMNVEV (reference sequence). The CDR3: CASSSGGTLAKNIQYF. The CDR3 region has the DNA TGTGCCAGCAGTTCAGGGGGTACCCTAGCCAAAAACATTCAGTACTTC.

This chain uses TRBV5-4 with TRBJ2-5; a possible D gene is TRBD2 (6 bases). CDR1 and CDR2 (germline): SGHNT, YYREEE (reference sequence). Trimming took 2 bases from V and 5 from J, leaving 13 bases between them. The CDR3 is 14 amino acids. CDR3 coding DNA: TGTGCCAGCAGCTTCGGGACTGTCGGCGAGACCCAGTACTTC. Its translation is CASSFGTVGETQYF.

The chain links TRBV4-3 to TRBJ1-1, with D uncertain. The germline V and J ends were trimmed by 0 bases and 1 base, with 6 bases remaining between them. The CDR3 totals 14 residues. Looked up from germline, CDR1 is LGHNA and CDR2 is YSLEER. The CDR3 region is CASSQESKNTEAFF. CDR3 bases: TGCGCCAGCAGCCAAGAGAGTAAGAACACTGAAGCTTTCTTT.

CDR3 bases: TGCAGCGTTGGGACGGAGGGTGATCAGCCCCAGCATTTT. Translating gives CSVGTEGDQPQHF. The V and J genes are TRBV29-1 and TRBJ1-5; D unclear. The CDR3 is 13 residues long. Trimming shortened V by 4 bases and J by 5 bases, and 12 bases separated the two germline ends. Germline V CDR1 and CDR2: SQVTM, ANQGSEA.

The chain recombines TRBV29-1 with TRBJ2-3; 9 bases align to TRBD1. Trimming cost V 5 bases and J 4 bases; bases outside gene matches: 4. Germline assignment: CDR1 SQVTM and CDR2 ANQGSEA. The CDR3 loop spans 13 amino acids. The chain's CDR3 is CSVTDRGPDTQYF. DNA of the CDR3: TGCAGCGTTACGGACAGGGGCCCAGATACGCAGTATTTT.

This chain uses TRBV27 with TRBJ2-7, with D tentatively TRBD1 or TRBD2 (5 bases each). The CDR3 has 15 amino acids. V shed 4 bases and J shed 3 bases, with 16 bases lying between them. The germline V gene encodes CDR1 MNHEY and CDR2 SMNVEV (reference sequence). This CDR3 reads CASSSGRGRGYEQYF. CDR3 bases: TGTGCCAGCAGTTCCGGACGGGGCCGGGGCTACGAGCAGTACTTC.

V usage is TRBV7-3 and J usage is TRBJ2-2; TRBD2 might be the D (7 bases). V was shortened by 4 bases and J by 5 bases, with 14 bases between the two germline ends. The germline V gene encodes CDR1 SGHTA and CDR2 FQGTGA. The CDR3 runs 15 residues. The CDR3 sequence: CASSSRTAGTGELFF. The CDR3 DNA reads TGTGCCAGCAGCTCCAGGACAGCGGGAACCGGGGAGCTGTTTTTT. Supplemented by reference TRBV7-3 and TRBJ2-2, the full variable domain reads GAGVSQTPSNKVTEKGKYVELRCDPISGHTALYWYRQSLGQGPEFLIYFQGTGAADDSGLPNDRFFAVRPEGSVSTLKIQRTERGDSAVYLCASSSRTAGTGELFFGEGSRLTVL.

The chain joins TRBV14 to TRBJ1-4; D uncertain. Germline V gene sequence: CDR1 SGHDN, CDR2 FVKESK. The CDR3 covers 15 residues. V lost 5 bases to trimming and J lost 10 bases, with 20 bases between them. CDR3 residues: CASSAQTGPGVKLFF. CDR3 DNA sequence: TGTGCCAGCAGCGCCCAGACGGGCCCCGGAGTAAAACTGTTTTTT.

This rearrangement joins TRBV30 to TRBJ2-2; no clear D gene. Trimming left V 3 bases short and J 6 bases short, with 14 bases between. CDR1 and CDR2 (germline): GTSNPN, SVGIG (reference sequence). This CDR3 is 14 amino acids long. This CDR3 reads CAWRGLHTSGELFF. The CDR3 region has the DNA TGTGCCTGGAGGGGCTTACATACCTCCGGGGAGCTGTTTTTT. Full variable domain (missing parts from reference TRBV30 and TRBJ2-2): SQTIHQWPATLVQPVGSPLSLECTVEGTSNPNLYWYRQAAGRGLQLLFYSVGIGQISSEVPQNLSASRPQDRQFILSSKKLLLSDSGFYLCAWRGLHTSGELFFGEGSRLTVL.

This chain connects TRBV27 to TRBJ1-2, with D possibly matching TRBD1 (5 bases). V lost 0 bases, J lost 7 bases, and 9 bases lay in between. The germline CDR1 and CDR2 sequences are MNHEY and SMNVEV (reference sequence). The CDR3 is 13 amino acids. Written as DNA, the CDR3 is TGTGCCAGCAGTTTATCGATGGGGGGTGGCTACACCTTC. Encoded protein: CASSLSMGGGYTF.

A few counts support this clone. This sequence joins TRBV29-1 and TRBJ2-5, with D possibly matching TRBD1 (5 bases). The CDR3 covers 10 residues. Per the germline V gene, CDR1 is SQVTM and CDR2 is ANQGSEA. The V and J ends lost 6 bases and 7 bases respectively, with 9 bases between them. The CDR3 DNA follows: TGCAGCGTGAATAGGGGGACCCAGTACTTC. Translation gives CSVNRGTQYF.

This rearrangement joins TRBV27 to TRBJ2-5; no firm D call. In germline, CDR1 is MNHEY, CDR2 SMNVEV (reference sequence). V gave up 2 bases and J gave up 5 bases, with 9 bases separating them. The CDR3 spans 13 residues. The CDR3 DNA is TGTGCCAGCAGTTTAGGATCGCGGGAGACCCAGTACTTC. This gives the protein CASSLGSRETQYF.

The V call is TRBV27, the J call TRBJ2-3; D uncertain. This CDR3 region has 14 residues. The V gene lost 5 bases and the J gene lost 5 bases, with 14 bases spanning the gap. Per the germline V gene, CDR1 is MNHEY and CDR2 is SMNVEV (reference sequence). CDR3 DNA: TGTGCCAGCAGTACCCGTGCTGGGATAGATACGCAGTATTTT. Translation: CASSTRAGIDTQYF.